The following is a T cell receptor (beta chain) sequence with its context. The germline CDR1 and CDR2 sequences are SGHAT and FQNNGV. The CDR3 has 13 residues. V lost 2 bases, J lost 8 bases, and 9 bases lay in between. The record originates from a study of shared clonotypes between healthy human individuals. The repertoire was sequenced with immunoSEQ multiplex PCR; TCRdb's copy has only in-frame clones and lacks some. In the table there are approximately 700,000 clones, 73% of which are singletons. The J gene is TRBJ1-4, the V gene TRBV11-2; D unresolved. The material sequenced was memory CD4+ T cells sorted from blood. Subset specified: CD45RA-negative fraction. The sequence was obtained from a woman younger than 45 in good health. The chain's CDR3 is CASSLTFREKLFF. The DNA of the CDR3 is TGTGCCAGCAGCTTAACGTTTCGGGAAAAACTGTTTTTT. Complete variable domain (other parts from reference TRBV11-2 and TRBJ1-4): EAGVAQSPRYKIIEKRQSVAFWCNPISGHATLYWYQQILGQGPKLLIQFQNNGVVDDSQLPKDRFSAERLKGVDSTLKIQPAKLEDSAVYLCASSLTFREKLFFGSGTQLSVL.